The entry below gives a single T cell receptor (beta chain) sequence along with its context. Original processing notes: Quantification of nucleated cells was approximated via reference gene primer amplification. The repertoire was sequenced with immunoSEQ multiplex PCR; TCRdb's copy has only in-frame clones and lacks some. D and trimming come from the DNA, and the V and J calls and clone size come from that table. The data show some 53,000 clones, with roughly nine tenths seen just once and less than 20% held by the top ten. These data are taken from a study of blood T cell repertoires in COVID-19. Study background: The cDNA or gDNA used as material had been derived from T cells, B-cell-depleted T cells, or PBMCs.

The CDR3 is 14 residues long. Germline loops: CDR1 LGHNA, CDR2 YSLEER. Trimming stripped 0 bases from V and 4 bases from J, with 9 bases between. The rearrangement uses TRBV4-3 and TRBJ1-2; D is perhaps TRBD1 (5 bases). The sample comprised peripheral blood. The source is a human donor with active COVID-19. The donor label of this sample is uncertain. CDR3 nucleotides: TGCGCCAGCAGCCAAGATCTTGACAGCTATGGCTACACCTTC. Translation gives CASSQDLDSYGYTF.